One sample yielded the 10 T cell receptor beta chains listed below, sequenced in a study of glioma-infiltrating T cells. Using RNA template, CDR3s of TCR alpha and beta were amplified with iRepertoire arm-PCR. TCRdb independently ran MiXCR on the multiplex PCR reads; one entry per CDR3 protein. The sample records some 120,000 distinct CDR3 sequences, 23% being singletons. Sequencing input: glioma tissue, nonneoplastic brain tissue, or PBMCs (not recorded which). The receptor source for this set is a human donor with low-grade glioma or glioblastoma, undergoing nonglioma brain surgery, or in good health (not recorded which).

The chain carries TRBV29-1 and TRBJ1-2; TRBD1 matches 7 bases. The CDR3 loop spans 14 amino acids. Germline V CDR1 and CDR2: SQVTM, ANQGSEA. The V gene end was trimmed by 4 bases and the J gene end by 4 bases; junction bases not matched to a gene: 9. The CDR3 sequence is CSVARDSTIYGYTF. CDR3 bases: TGCAGCGTTGCCAGGGACAGCACTATCTATGGCTACACCTTC.

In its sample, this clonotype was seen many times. CDR3 nucleotides: TGTGCCAGCAGCCCCGACAGAAGCAATCAGCCCCAGCATTTT. This translates into CASSPDRSNQPQHF. V is TRBV7-2 and J is TRBJ1-5; D is possibly TRBD1 (5 bases). CDR3 length: 14 amino acids. Germline loops: CDR1 SGHTA, CDR2 FQGNSA. V was trimmed by 5 bases and J by 1 base, leaving 9 bases between them.

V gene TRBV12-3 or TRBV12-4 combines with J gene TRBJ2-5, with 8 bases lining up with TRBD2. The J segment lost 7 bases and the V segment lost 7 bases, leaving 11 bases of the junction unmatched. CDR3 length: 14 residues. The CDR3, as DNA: TGTGCCAGCAAGTTCACTAGCGGAATCGTGACCCAGTACTTC. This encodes CASKFTSGIVTQYF.

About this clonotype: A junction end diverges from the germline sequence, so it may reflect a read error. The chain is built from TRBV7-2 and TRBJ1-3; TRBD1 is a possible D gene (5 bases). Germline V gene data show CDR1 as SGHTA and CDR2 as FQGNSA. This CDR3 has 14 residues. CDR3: CASSLGGAGSTIYF. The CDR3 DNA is TGTGCCAGCAGCTTAGGGGGCGCGGGAAGCACCATATATTTT.

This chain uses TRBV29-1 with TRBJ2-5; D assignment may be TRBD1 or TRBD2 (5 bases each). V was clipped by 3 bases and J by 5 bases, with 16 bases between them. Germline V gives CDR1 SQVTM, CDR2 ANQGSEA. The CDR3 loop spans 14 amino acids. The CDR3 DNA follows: TGCAGCGTTGACTCGACCGGGGCTGGTGAGACCCAGTACTTC. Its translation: CSVDSTGAGETQYF. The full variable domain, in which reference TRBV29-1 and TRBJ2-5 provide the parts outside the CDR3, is SAVISQKPSRDICQRGTSLTIQCQVDSQVTMMFWYRQQPGQSLTLIATANQGSEATYESGFVIDKFPISRPNLTFSTLTVSNMSPEDSSIYLCSVDSTGAGETQYFGPGTRLLVL.

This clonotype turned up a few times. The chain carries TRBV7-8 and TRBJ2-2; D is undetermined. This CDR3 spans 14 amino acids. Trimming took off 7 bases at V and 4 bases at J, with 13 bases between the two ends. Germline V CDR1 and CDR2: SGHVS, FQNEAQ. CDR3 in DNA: TGTGCCAGCACTCGGTCAGAGCTCACCGGGGAGCTGTTTTTT. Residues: CASTRSELTGELFF.

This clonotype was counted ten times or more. The CDR3 loop is CASSPGPQETQYF. In DNA form, the CDR3 reads TGTGCCAGCAGCCCGGGACCTCAAGAGACCCAGTACTTC. This sequence joins TRBV6-4 and TRBJ2-5, with D possibly called TRBD1 or TRBD2 (5 bases each). The CDR3 is 13 residues long. The ends were cut back, 6 bases at V and 2 bases at J, with 10 bases in the middle. Germline V gene lookup returns CDR1 MRHNA and CDR2 SNTAGT.

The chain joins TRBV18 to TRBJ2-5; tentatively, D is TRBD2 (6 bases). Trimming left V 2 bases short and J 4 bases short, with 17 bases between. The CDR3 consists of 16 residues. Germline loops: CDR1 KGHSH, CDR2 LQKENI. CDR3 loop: CASSPFGGIPGETQYF. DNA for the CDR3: TGTGCCAGCTCACCATTTGGCGGGATCCCAGGAGAGACCCAGTACTTC.

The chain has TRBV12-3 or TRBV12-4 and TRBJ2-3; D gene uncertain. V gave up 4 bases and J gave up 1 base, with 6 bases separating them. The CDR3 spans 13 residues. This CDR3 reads CASSSIGTDTQYF. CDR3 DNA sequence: TGTGCCAGCAGTTCGATCGGCACAGATACGCAGTATTTT.

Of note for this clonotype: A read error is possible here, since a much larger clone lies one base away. The chain's CDR3 is CASRTFGETQYF. The CDR3 bases are TGTGCCAGCAGAACCTTTGGGGAGACCCAGTACTTC. The chain employs TRBV7-2 and TRBJ2-5; D unclear. Germline V gives CDR1 SGHTA, CDR2 FQGNSA. V was pared by 6 bases and J by 5 bases, with 10 bases between. CDR3 size: 12 residues.